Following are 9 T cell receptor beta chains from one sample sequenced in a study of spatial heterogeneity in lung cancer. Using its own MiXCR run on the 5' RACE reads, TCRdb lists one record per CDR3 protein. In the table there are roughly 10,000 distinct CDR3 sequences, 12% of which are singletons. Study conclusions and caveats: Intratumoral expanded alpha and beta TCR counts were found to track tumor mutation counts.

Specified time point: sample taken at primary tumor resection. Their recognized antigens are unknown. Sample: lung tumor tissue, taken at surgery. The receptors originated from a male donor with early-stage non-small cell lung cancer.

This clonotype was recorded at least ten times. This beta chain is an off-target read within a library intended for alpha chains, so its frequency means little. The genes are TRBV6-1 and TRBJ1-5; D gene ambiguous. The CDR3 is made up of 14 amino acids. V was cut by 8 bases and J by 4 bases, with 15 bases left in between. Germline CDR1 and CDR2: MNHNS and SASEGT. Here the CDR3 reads CASFLGQPNQPQHF. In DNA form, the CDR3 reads TGTGCCAGCTTCCTCGGTCAGCCAAATCAGCCCCAGCATTTT.

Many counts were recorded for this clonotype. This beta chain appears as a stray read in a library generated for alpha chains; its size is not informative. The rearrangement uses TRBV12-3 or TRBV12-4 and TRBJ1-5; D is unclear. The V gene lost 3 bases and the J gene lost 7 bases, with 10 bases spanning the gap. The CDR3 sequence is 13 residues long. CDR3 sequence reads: CASSLGKRQPQHF. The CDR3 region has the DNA TGTGCCAGCAGTTTGGGTAAGAGACAGCCCCAGCATTTT.

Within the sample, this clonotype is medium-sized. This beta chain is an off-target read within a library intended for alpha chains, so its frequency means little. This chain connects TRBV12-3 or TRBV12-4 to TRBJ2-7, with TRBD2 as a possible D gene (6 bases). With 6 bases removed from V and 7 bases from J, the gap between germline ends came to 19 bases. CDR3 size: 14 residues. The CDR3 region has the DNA TGTGCCAGCAGAGCCGGGACTCTTAACGTAGAGCAGTACTTC. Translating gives CASRAGTLNVEQYF.

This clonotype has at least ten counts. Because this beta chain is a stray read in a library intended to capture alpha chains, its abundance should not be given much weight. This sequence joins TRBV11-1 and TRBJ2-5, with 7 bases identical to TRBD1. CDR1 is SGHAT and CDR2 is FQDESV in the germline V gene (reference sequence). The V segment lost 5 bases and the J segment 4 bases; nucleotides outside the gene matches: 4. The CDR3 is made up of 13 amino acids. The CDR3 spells CASSLGQLETQYF. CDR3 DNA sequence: TGTGCCAGCAGCCTGGGACAGCTAGAGACCCAGTACTTC.

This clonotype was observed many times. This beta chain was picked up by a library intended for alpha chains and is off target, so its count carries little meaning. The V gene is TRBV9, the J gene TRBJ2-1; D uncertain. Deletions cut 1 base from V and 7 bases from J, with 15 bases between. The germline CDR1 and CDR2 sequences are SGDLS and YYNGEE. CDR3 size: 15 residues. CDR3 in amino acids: CASSVMATFTNEQFF. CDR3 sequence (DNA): TGTGCCAGCAGCGTAATGGCCACTTTCACGAATGAGCAGTTCTTC.

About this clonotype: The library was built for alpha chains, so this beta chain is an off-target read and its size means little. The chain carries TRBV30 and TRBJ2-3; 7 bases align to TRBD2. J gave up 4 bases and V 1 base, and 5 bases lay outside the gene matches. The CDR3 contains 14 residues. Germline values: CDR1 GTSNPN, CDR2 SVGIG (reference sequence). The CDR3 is CAWSAGREPDTQYF. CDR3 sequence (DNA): TGTGCCTGGAGTGCGGGGCGGGAGCCAGATACGCAGTATTTT.

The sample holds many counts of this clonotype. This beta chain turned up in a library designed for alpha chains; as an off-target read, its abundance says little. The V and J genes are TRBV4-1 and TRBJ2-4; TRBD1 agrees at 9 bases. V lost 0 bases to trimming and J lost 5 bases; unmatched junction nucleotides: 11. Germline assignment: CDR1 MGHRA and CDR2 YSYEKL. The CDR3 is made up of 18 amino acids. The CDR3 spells CASSQEGQGRTTQNIQYF. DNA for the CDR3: TGCGCCAGCAGCCAAGAGGGACAGGGCCGGACTACCCAAAACATTCAGTACTTC.

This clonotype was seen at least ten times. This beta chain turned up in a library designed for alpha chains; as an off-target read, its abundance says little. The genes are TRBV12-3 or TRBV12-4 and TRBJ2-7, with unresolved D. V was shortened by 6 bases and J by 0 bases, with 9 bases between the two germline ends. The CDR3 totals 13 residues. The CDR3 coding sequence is TGTGCCAGCAGCTTGTCCGGCTCCTACGAGCAGTACTTC. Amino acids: CASSLSGSYEQYF.

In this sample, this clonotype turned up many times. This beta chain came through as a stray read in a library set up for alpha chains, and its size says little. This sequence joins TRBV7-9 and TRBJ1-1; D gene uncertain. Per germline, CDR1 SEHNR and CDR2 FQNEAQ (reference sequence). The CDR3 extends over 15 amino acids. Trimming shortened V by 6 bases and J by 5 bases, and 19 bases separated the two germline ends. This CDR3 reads CASRFLDGRATEAFF. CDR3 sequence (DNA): TGTGCCAGCAGGTTTTTGGACGGGCGGGCAACTGAAGCTTTCTTT.